This T cell receptor beta chain was identified in a study of shared clonotypes between healthy human individuals. Background on the study: A couple of women and a few men aged 18 to 49 made up the donors. Each donor's CD4 naive and CD4 memory cells filled three plates apiece, CD8 naive two, and CD8 memory one.

CD4+ cells were split into CD45RA+ naive and CD45RA-negative memory subsets. The CDR3 is 16 residues long. Germline V gene data show CDR1 as SGHVS and CDR2 as FQNEAQ. Deletions cut 0 bases from V and 6 bases from J, with 14 bases between. Data came from immunoSEQ multiplex PCR; TCRdb stores just in-frame clones and leaves some out. The sample includes about 330,000 clones, 74% seen only once; the top ten take about a tenth. The chain recombines TRBV7-8 with TRBJ1-4; no clear D. The sequenced sample consisted of memory CD4+ T cells sorted from blood. Subset defined: CD45RA-negative fraction. The clonotype originates from a man aged 30-40 years in good health. The DNA of the CDR3 is TGTGCCAGCAGCTTAGCGGTCACTCCTAGGGATGAAAAACTGTTTTTT. Amino acids: CASSLAVTPRDEKLFF. The whole variable domain, filled in from reference TRBV7-8 and TRBJ1-4, reads GAGVSQSPRYKVAKRGQDVALRCDPISGHVSLFWYQQALGQGPEFLTYFQNEAQLDKSGLPSDRFFAERPEGSVSTLKIQRTQQEDSAVYLCASSLAVTPRDEKLFFGSGTQLSVL.